These 28 T cell receptor beta chains came from one sample sequenced in a study of shared clonotypes between healthy human individuals (dated by TCRdb to between 2020 and 2021). Libraries were made using the immunoSEQ multiplex PCR assay. TCRdb obtained this table from immuneACCESS and retained in-frame rearrangements with V and J assigned. These tables miss some clones; where compared with another copy, unresolved V genes account for less than half of the shortfall, and the remainder is unexplained. The sample table records about 1,500,000 clones; approximately 97% of these occur just once. About 1.2% of the sample is in the top ten clones. The source material was naive CD4+ T cells sorted from blood. This specimen's cell subset or site label, per the study, means: CD45RA+ positively selected. The receptors here all came from a man aged 25-45 years in good health.

The chain uses TRBV5-5 and TRBJ2-7, with TRBD2 matching 8 bases. J gave up 5 bases and V 2 bases, and 12 bases lay outside the gene matches. The germline gives CDR1 SGHKS, CDR2 YYEKEE (reference sequence). The CDR3 has 16 residues. The CDR3, as DNA: TGTGCCAGCAGCTTTCTGTGGGGACTAGGGTTTCACGAGCAGTACTTC. It yields the protein CASSFLWGLGFHEQYF.

J is TRBJ2-1 and V is TRBV7-6, with 11 bases identical to TRBD2. The V and J ends lost 5 bases and 9 bases, in that order; junction bases with no gene match: 9. This CDR3 is 15 amino acids long. Germline assignment: CDR1 SGHVS and CDR2 FNYEAQ. The CDR3 loop reads CASSRPGTSGGEQFF. CDR3 DNA sequence: TGTGCCAGCAGCCGTCCCGGGACTAGCGGAGGTGAGCAGTTCTTC.

This sequence joins TRBV4-2 and TRBJ2-1, with 8 bases lining up with TRBD2. V trimming: 3 bases; J trimming: 0 bases; junction bases outside the gene matches: 4. This CDR3 spans 16 amino acids. Germline CDR1 is LGHNA and CDR2 is YNFKEQ. The CDR3 loop reads CASSQGSGVSYNEQFF. In nucleotides, the CDR3 is TGTGCCAGCAGCCAGGGTAGCGGGGTCTCCTACAATGAGCAGTTCTTC.

The chain's CDR3 is CASSPVIQGTGELFF. The CDR3 bases are TGTGCCAGCTCACCTGTAATACAGGGGACCGGGGAGCTGTTTTTT. V is TRBV18 and J is TRBJ2-2; 7 bases map to TRBD1. Trimming took 3 bases from V and 5 from J; bases not matched to a gene: 6. Germline values: CDR1 KGHSH, CDR2 LQKENI. The CDR3 length is 15 residues. Full variable domain (rest looked up from reference TRBV18 and TRBJ2-2): NAGVMQNPRHLVRRRGQEARLRCSPMKGHSHVYWYRQLPEEGLKFMVYLQKENIIDESGMPKERFSAEFPKEGPSILRIQQVVRGDSAAYFCASSPVIQGTGELFFGEGSRLTVL.

Comment on this clone: This sample also contains other DNA sequences that code for the same CDR3. The rearrangement uses TRBV5-4 and TRBJ1-1; 11 nucleotides align to TRBD1. V dropped 4 bases and J dropped 3; count of bases not matched to a gene: 2. The CDR3 has 14 amino acids. Germline V gene sequence: CDR1 SGHNT, CDR2 YYREEE (reference sequence). The CDR3 nucleotides are TGTGCCAGCAGCCCGGGACAGGGGGACACTGAAGCTTTCTTT. It codes for CASSPGQGDTEAFF.

The chain recombines TRBV5-1 with TRBJ2-5, with D unclear. This CDR3 region has 16 residues. CDR1 SGHRS and CDR2 YFSETQ come from the germline V gene. V was pared by 0 bases and J by 2 bases, with 14 bases between. The CDR3 DNA reads as TGCGCCAGCAGCTTGGCTCCATCTTTAAATCAAGAGACCCAGTACTTC. Translation gives CASSLAPSLNQETQYF.

With respect to this clone: Other DNA sequences in this specimen translate into the identical CDR3. The chain recombines TRBV19 with TRBJ2-1; D gene unclear. In germline, CDR1 is LNHDA, CDR2 SQIVND (reference sequence). The CDR3 spans 11 residues. Trimming shortened V by 2 bases and J by 5 bases, and 1 base separated the two germline ends. CDR3 sequence reads: CASSINNEQFF. DNA of the CDR3: TGTGCCAGTAGTATAAACAATGAGCAGTTCTTC.

This clone appeared a single time. The rearrangement links TRBV28 to TRBJ2-2; D possibly matches TRBD1 or TRBD2 (5 bases each). V dropped 3 bases and J dropped 8 bases, with 10 bases sitting between them. CDR3 size: 13 residues. CDR1 is MDHEN, CDR2 SYDVKM, per germline. The CDR3 sequence: CASSLGESGELFF. The CDR3 DNA is TGTGCCAGCAGTTTGGGGGAGTCGGGGGAGCTGTTTTTT.

The V call is TRBV10-2, the J call TRBJ2-2; no reliable D call. The ends were cut back, 10 bases at V and 7 bases at J, with 7 bases in the middle. Germline CDR1 WSHSY, CDR2 SAAADI. The CDR3 is 10 residues long. CDR3 nucleotides: TGCGCCACCTTTGACGGGGAGCTGTTTTTT. Translated, it gives CATFDGELFF.

This chain joins TRBV7-2 and TRBJ1-3; no clear D gene. The CDR3 is 16 residues long. Trimming cost V 6 bases and J 0 bases, with 15 bases left between them. The germline gives CDR1 SGHTA, CDR2 FQGNSA. The DNA of the CDR3 is TGTGCCAGCAGATCTACTGTAGGGTTCTCTGGAAACACCATATATTTT. Protein product: CASRSTVGFSGNTIYF.

V usage is TRBV19 and J usage is TRBJ2-2; 8 nucleotides match TRBD1. V trimming: 6 bases; J trimming: 6 bases; junction bases outside the gene matches: 9. The CDR3 runs to 15 residues. Germline CDR1 LNHDA, CDR2 SQIVND (reference sequence). CDR3 coding DNA: TGTGCCAGTAGAACGACGACAGGGGAAGCCGGGGAGCTGTTTTTT. Its protein is CASRTTTGEAGELFF.

This clone was seen just once. V is TRBV7-6 and J is TRBJ2-3; 16 bases line up with TRBD2. Germline-derived CDR1 and CDR2 are SGHVS and FNYEAQ. J lost 6 bases, V lost 8 bases, and 2 bases had no gene match. The CDR3 length is 14 residues. The CDR3 region is CASGGLAGGDTQYF. The CDR3, as DNA: TGTGCCAGCGGGGGACTAGCGGGAGGGGATACGCAGTATTTT.

The chain has TRBV19 and TRBJ1-5; TRBD1 matches at 8 bases. This CDR3 is 16 amino acids long. V lost 6 bases and J lost 0; bases outside the gene matches: 7. CDR1 and CDR2 from the germline V gene are LNHDA and SQIVND (reference sequence). As DNA, the CDR3 is TGTGCCAGTAGGGGCAGGGGGCGCGTTAGCAATCAGCCCCAGCATTTT. Its translation: CASRGRGRVSNQPQHF.

The gene calls are TRBV30 and TRBJ2-7, with D possibly being TRBD1 (6 bases). V lost 2 bases and J lost 10, with 12 bases in between. The germline gives CDR1 GTSNPN, CDR2 SVGIG (reference sequence). The CDR3 totals 11 residues. Written as DNA, the CDR3 is TGTGCCTGGAGTACTACAGGGAACCAGTACTTC. Protein sequence: CAWSTTGNQYF.

This clone was observed a single time. This chain joins TRBV10-1 and TRBJ2-1; the D gene could be TRBD1 or TRBD2 (6 bases each). In germline, CDR1 is WNHNN, CDR2 SYGVQD (reference sequence). V lost 0 bases and J 0 bases, leaving 9 bases between the germline ends. The CDR3 spans 16 residues. DNA of the CDR3: TGCGCCAGCAGTGAGTCGAAGGGGGGCTCCTACAATGAGCAGTTCTTC. Translating it yields CASSESKGGSYNEQFF.

This chain joins TRBV10-3 and TRBJ2-2, with 11 nucleotides matching TRBD1. The CDR3 is 16 residues long. Germline V gene data show CDR1 as ENHRY and CDR2 as SYGVKD. V was clipped by 5 bases and J by 3 bases; unmatched bases: 5. CDR3 sequence reads: CAISSRDRGYTGELFF. CDR3 DNA: TGTGCCATCAGTTCTAGGGACAGGGGGTACACCGGGGAGCTGTTTTTT.

As to this clone: Other DNA sequences from this sample encode an identical CDR3 as well. V and J are TRBV6-5 and TRBJ1-1; D is undetermined. Germline loops: CDR1 MNHEY, CDR2 SVGAGI. The ends were cut back, 4 bases at V and 4 bases at J, with 4 bases in the middle. The length of the CDR3 is 11 residues. As DNA, the CDR3 is TGTGCCAGCAGTTCTGGCACTGAAGCTTTCTTT. It encodes CASSSGTEAFF.

This chain connects TRBV6-5 to TRBJ1-5; D unclear. The CDR3 sequence is 15 residues long. Per germline, CDR1 MNHEY and CDR2 SVGAGI. V was trimmed by 8 bases and J by 2 bases, leaving 16 bases between them. The CDR3 DNA is TGTGCCAGCCGGAAAGTATCCCCGGGCAATCAGCCCCAGCATTTT. It translates to CASRKVSPGNQPQHF.

This sequence joins TRBV14 and TRBJ1-1; D is unclear. CDR1 and CDR2 (germline): SGHDN, FVKESK. V lost 0 bases, J lost 8 bases, and 10 bases lay in between. The CDR3 covers 13 residues. The CDR3 DNA reads as TGTGCCAGCAGCCAAGAAAAAGAGCTAGAAGCTTTCTTT. Its protein is CASSQEKELEAFF. Full variable domain (rest looked up from reference TRBV14 and TRBJ1-1): EAGVTQFPSHSVIEKGQTVTLRCDPISGHDNLYWYRRVMGKEIKFLLHFVKESKQDESGMPNNRFLAERTGGTYSTLKVQPAELEDSGVYFCASSQEKELEAFFGQGTRLTVV.

This clone appeared once. V usage is TRBV11-3 and J usage is TRBJ2-7; D might be TRBD1 or TRBD2, each matching 6 bases. The V end lost 5 bases, the J end lost 2 bases, and 13 bases lay between the germline ends. The CDR3 loop spans 14 amino acids. CDR1 and CDR2 (germline): SGHNT, YENEEA. The CDR3 region has the DNA TGTGCCAGCAGCCAGAGGGGGGCGGCCTACGAGCAGTACTTC. This gives the protein CASSQRGAAYEQYF.

The rearrangement links TRBV5-1 to TRBJ2-7, with D perhaps matching TRBD2 (6 bases). CDR1 and CDR2 from the germline V gene are SGHRS and YFSETQ. This CDR3 contains 15 residues. Trimming stripped 0 bases from V and 3 bases from J, with 13 bases between. The CDR3 DNA sequence: TGCGCCAGCAGCTTGGGCGGGGCCCCCTTCTACGAGCAGTACTTC. Residues: CASSLGGAPFYEQYF.

For this clone: Other DNA sequences in the same sample also yield this CDR3. V and J are TRBV6-5 and TRBJ2-3; TRBD2 matches at 8 bases. This CDR3 is 16 amino acids long. Germline V gives CDR1 MNHEY, CDR2 SVGAGI. J gave up 0 bases and V 2 bases, and 4 bases lay outside the gene matches. DNA of the CDR3: TGTGCCAGCAGTTACCGGGGGGGCCTAAGCACAGATACGCAGTATTTT. The encoded protein is CASSYRGGLSTDTQYF.

This clone was seen once. This chain uses TRBV11-3 with TRBJ2-1; TRBD2 matches at 8 bases. This CDR3 has 13 residues. Germline loops: CDR1 SGHNT, CDR2 YENEEA. V lost 3 bases to trimming and J lost 12 bases; unmatched junction nucleotides: 7. This chain's CDR3 is CASSFTSGRGQFF. CDR3 sequence (DNA): TGTGCCAGCAGCTTTACTAGCGGAAGGGGGCAGTTCTTC.

This chain links TRBV10-2 with TRBJ2-2; D is ambiguous. The CDR3 is 14 residues long. Germline CDR1 WSHSY, CDR2 SAAADI. V gave up 9 bases and J gave up 1 base, with 12 bases separating them. The CDR3 region is CASGIGLNTGELFF. The CDR3 DNA reads as TGCGCCAGTGGTATTGGCTTGAACACCGGGGAGCTGTTTTTT.

The rearrangement joins TRBV29-1 to TRBJ1-1; 8 bases map to TRBD1. The CDR3 loop spans 13 amino acids. Germline trimming cut 7 bases from V and 1 base from J; bases unmatched to any gene: 5. Germline V CDR1 and CDR2: SQVTM, ANQGSEA. CDR3 DNA sequence: TGCAGCGGGGGACAGGCGGCGAACACTGAAGCTTTCTTT. It yields the protein CSGGQAANTEAFF.

The rearrangement joins TRBV9 to TRBJ2-7; no definite D call. CDR1 is SGDLS and CDR2 is YYNGEE in the germline V gene. The CDR3 length is 14 residues. V gave up 0 bases and J gave up 3 bases, with 10 bases separating them. The CDR3, as DNA: TGTGCCAGCAGCGTAGGATCGGCCAACTACGAGCAGTACTTC. Encoded protein: CASSVGSANYEQYF.

This rearrangement joins TRBV9 to TRBJ1-3; no definite D call. Trimming cost V 4 bases and J 0 bases, with 11 bases left between them. The CDR3 loop spans 15 amino acids. Germline CDR1 SGDLS, CDR2 YYNGEE. This CDR3 reads CASSQSSNSGNTIYF. The CDR3 coding sequence is TGTGCCAGCAGCCAGTCTAGTAACTCTGGAAACACCATATATTTT.

The genes are TRBV13 and TRBJ2-1; D is undetermined. Germline V gene data show CDR1 as PRHDT and CDR2 as FYEKMQ (reference sequence). The CDR3 length is 16 residues. Deletions cut 2 bases from V and 2 bases from J, with 13 bases between. The CDR3 region has the DNA TGTGCCAGCAGCTTACCCACAGCGAAAGCCTACAATGAGCAGTTCTTC. Encoded protein: CASSLPTAKAYNEQFF.